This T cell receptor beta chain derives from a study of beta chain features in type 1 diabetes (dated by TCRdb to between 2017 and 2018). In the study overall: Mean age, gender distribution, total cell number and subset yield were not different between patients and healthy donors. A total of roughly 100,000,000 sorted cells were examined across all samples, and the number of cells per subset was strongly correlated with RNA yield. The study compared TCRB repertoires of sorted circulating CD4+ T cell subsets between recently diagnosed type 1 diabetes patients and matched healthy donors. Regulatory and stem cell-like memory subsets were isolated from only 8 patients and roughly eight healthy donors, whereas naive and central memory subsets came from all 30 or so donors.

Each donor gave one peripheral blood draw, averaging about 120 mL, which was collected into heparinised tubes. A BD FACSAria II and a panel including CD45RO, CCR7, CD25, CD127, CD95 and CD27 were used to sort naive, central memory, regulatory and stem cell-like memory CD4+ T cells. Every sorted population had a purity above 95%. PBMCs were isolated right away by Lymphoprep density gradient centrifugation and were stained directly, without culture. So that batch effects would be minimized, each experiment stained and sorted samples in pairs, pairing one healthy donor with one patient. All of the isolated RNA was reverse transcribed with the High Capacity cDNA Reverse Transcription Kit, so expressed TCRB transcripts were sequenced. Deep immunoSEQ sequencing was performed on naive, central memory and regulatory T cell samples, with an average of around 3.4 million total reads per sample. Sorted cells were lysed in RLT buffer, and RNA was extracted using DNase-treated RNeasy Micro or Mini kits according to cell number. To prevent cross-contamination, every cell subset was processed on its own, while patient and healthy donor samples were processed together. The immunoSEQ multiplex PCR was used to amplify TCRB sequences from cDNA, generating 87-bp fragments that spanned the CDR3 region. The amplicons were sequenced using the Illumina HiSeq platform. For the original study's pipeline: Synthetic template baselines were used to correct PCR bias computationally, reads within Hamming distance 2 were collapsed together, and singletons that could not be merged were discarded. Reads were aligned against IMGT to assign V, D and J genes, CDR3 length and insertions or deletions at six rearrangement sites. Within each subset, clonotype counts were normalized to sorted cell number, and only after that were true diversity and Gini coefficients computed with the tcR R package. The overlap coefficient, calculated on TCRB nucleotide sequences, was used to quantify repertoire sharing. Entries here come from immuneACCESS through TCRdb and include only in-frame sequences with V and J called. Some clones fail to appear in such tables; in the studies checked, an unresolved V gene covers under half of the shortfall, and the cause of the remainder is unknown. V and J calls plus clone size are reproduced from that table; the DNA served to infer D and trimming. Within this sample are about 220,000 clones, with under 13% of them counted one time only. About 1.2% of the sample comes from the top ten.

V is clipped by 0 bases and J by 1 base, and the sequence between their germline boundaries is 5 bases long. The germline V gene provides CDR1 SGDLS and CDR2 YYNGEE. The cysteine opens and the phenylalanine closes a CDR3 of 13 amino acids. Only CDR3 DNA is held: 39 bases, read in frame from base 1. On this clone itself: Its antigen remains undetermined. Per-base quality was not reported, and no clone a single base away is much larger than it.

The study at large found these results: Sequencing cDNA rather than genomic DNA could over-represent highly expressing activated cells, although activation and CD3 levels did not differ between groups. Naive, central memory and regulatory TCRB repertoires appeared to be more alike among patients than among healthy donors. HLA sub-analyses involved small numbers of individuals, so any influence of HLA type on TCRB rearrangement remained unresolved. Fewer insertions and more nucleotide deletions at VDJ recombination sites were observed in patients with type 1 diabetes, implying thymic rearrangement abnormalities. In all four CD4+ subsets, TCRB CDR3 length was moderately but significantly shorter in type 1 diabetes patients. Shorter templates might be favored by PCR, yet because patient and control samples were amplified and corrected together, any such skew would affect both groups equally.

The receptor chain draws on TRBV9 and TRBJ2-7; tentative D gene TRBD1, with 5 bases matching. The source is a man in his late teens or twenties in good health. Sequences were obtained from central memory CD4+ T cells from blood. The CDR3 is CASSVGQSYEQYF. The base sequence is TGTGCCAGCAGCGTAGGACAGTCCTACGAGCAGTACTTC.